Each of the 32 T cell receptor beta chains below was sequenced from the same sample in a study of cytomegalovirus exposure and HLA in healthy donors. 13 Jbeta primers and 60 Vbeta primers were used for the PCR. Generated by immunoSEQ multiplex PCR, the TCRdb table keeps only in-frame clones and is missing some. The data contain approximately 160,000 clones, just over 70% of them singletons. Sequencing was performed on PBMCs. The receptors were gathered from a man aged 18 to 30 in good health and CMV-seropositive.

CDR3 sequence (DNA): TGTGCCAGCAGTTCACCTAGACAGGGCTCCTACGAGCAGTACGTC. Its translation: CASSSPRQGSYEQYV. The gene calls are TRBV28 and TRBJ2-7, with TRBD1 identical over 7 bases. This CDR3 has 15 residues. Germline trimming cut 4 bases from V and 0 bases from J; bases unmatched to any gene: 6. The germline V gene encodes CDR1 MDHEN and CDR2 SYDVKM.

The chain has TRBV4-1 and TRBJ1-1, with TRBD1 identical over 7 bases. This CDR3 is built from 15 residues. V lost 1 base, J lost 1 base, and 3 bases stayed unmatched. The germline V gene has CDR1 MGHRA and CDR2 YSYEKL. The CDR3 spells CASSQGQGTNTEAFF. DNA of the CDR3: TGCGCCAGCAGCCAAGGACAGGGTACGAACACTGAAGCTTTCTTT.

As to this clone: The same CDR3 arises from other DNA sequences in this sample as well. This chain links TRBV5-1 with TRBJ1-5, with D possibly TRBD1 on 5 matching bases. Germline V gives CDR1 SGHRS, CDR2 YFSETQ. Trimming removed 0 bases at V and 1 base at J, with 8 bases between. This CDR3 comprises 15 residues. Here the CDR3 reads CASSLDGGSNQPQHF. CDR3 DNA sequence: TGCGCCAGCAGCTTGGACGGGGGGAGCAATCAGCCCCAGCATTTT.

This chain uses TRBV7-9 with TRBJ1-1; 12 nucleotides line up with TRBD1. J lost 6 bases, V lost 4 bases, and 3 bases had no gene match. The CDR3 contains 14 residues. Germline CDR1 SEHNR, CDR2 FQNEAQ (reference sequence). The CDR3 nucleotides are TGTGCCAGCAGCTCGGGACAGGGGGCCTCTGAAGCTTTCTTT. The encoded protein is CASSSGQGASEAFF.

The rearrangement uses TRBV5-4 and TRBJ1-2, with a weak D call TRBD1 (5 bases). The CDR3 totals 17 residues. With 4 bases removed from V and 1 base from J, the gap between germline ends came to 20 bases. In germline, CDR1 is SGHNT, CDR2 YYREEE (reference sequence). The DNA of the CDR3 is TGTGCCAGCAGCCCGGAAGAATACAGGAGGGGTAACTATGGCTACACCTTC. Protein: CASSPEEYRRGNYGYTF.

The gene calls are TRBV7-2 and TRBJ1-2; 10 positions match TRBD1. Germline V gives CDR1 SGHTA, CDR2 FQGNSA. The CDR3 is 17 residues long. The J segment lost 0 bases and the V segment lost 4 bases, leaving 8 bases of the junction unmatched. The CDR3 spells CASSSRTGGVSNYGYTF. CDR3 coding DNA: TGTGCCAGCAGCTCTCGGACAGGGGGGGTTTCTAACTATGGCTACACCTTC.

The rearrangement joins TRBV19 to TRBJ1-2, with D maybe TRBD1 (6 bases). The CDR3 has 18 amino acids. Trimming took off 4 bases at V and 4 bases at J, with 25 bases between the two ends. Germline-derived CDR1 and CDR2 are LNHDA and SQIVND (reference sequence). CDR3 DNA: TGTGCCAGTAGTAGCGCGGGCAGGGGCCGCCGGGGTAGCTATGGCTACACCTTC. This sequence encodes CASSSAGRGRRGSYGYTF.

The chain recombines TRBV6-1 with TRBJ2-2, with D possibly being TRBD2 (6 bases). Germline CDR1 MNHNS, CDR2 SASEGT. V dropped 6 bases and J dropped 5 bases, with 16 bases sitting between them. This CDR3 has 15 residues. The CDR3 is CASRGGLLETGELFF. The DNA of the CDR3 is TGTGCCAGCAGGGGGGGACTCCTAGAGACCGGGGAGCTGTTTTTT.

Details on this clone: The sample carries other DNA sequences with the same CDR3. V gene TRBV5-1 combines with J gene TRBJ2-2; no reliable D call. The CDR3 has 14 residues. Germline CDR1 reads SGHRS; CDR2 reads YFSETQ. V lost 0 bases and J lost 3, with 6 bases in between. CDR3 in amino acids: CASSLGLDTGELFF. In DNA form, the CDR3 reads TGCGCCAGCAGCTTGGGACTTGACACCGGGGAGCTGTTTTTT.

The chain links TRBV5-1 to TRBJ1-4, with 9 bases lining up with TRBD1. The CDR3 runs to 15 residues. V was pared by 4 bases and J by 7 bases, with 8 bases of the junction left unmatched. In germline, CDR1 is SGHRS, CDR2 YFSETQ. The CDR3 DNA sequence: TGCGCCAGCAGCGCTTTACAGGGGGCGATTGAAAAACTGTTTTTT. Translated: CASSALQGAIEKLFF.

The chain couples TRBV7-8 to TRBJ2-5; tentatively, D is TRBD2 (6 bases). Germline values: CDR1 SGHVS, CDR2 FQNEAQ. Deletions cut 3 bases from V and 7 bases from J, with 12 bases between. The CDR3 is made up of 13 amino acids. In DNA, the CDR3 is TGTGCCAGCAGCTTTCGACTAGTAGGGACCCAGTACTTC. It codes for CASSFRLVGTQYF.

The chain combines TRBV5-1 with TRBJ1-2; 7 bases line up with TRBD1. CDR3 length: 14 amino acids. Germline lookup yields CDR1 SGHRS and CDR2 YFSETQ. The J segment lost 3 bases and the V segment lost 2 bases, leaving 4 bases of the junction unmatched. The CDR3 DNA reads as TGCGCCAGCAGCTTAGGGGGCGCGGACTATGGCTACACCTTC. This codes for CASSLGGADYGYTF.

The CDR3 region is CASSLDGQGNQPQHF. In DNA form, the CDR3 reads TGCGCCAGCAGCTTGGACGGACAGGGCAATCAGCCCCAGCATTTT. The chain links TRBV5-1 to TRBJ1-5, with 7 bases fitting TRBD1. Per the germline V gene, CDR1 is SGHRS and CDR2 is YFSETQ. This CDR3 is built from 15 residues. The junction had 2 bases not matched to a gene; V was cut back by 0 bases and J by 2 bases.

The chain uses TRBV5-1 and TRBJ2-7, with 9 bases identical to TRBD1. The CDR3 has 13 amino acids. Per germline, CDR1 SGHRS and CDR2 YFSETQ. Trimming removed 0 bases from V and 6 bases from J; junction bases left unmatched: 1. The CDR3 loop is CASSLETGGEQYV. The CDR3 DNA sequence: TGCGCCAGCAGCTTGGAGACAGGGGGCGAGCAGTACGTC.

The chain joins TRBV4-1 to TRBJ2-3; TRBD2 agrees at 14 bases. There are 19 residues in the CDR3. The J segment lost 5 bases and the V segment lost 2 bases, leaving 12 bases of the junction unmatched. CDR1 and CDR2 (germline): MGHRA, YSYEKL. The CDR3 protein is CASSQRVPGLAGAVDTQYF. The CDR3 DNA reads TGCGCCAGCAGCCAAAGGGTCCCGGGACTAGCGGGAGCGGTAGATACGCAGTATTTT.

The chain uses TRBV30 and TRBJ2-5; D is perhaps TRBD2 (5 bases). V lost 4 bases, J lost 5 bases, and 11 bases lay in between. CDR1 and CDR2 from the germline V gene are GTSNPN and SVGIG (reference sequence). This CDR3 contains 12 residues. The CDR3: CAWKTRRETQYF. The CDR3 DNA sequence: TGTGCCTGGAAAACTCGGAGGGAGACCCAGTACTTC.

The chain has TRBV5-1 and TRBJ2-1; D not certain. The V end lost 4 bases, the J end lost 0 bases, and 11 bases lay between the germline ends. Germline values: CDR1 SGHRS, CDR2 YFSETQ. There are 15 residues in the CDR3. The CDR3 region has the DNA TGCGCCAGCAGCCCAGTACGGAGCTCCTACAATGAGCAGTTCTTC. Translated, it gives CASSPVRSSYNEQFF. Full variable domain (remainder filled in from reference TRBV5-1 and TRBJ2-1): KAGVTQTPRYLIKTRGQQVTLSCSPISGHRSVSWYQQTPGQGLQFLFEYFSETQRNKGNFPGRFSGRQFSNSRSEMNVSTLELGDSALYLCASSPVRSSYNEQFFGPGTRLTVL.

V gene TRBV2 combines with J gene TRBJ1-2, with D uncertain. Per the germline V gene, CDR1 is SNHLY and CDR2 is FYNNEI. The CDR3 loop spans 15 amino acids. V was trimmed by 3 bases and J by 0 bases, leaving 11 bases between them. The CDR3 loop is CASSDPGGSNYGYTF. The CDR3 region has the DNA TGTGCCAGCAGTGATCCAGGTGGATCTAACTATGGCTACACCTTC.

The genes are TRBV15 and TRBJ2-3; 9 nucleotides align to TRBD2. V shed 5 bases, J shed 8 bases, and the junction held 14 bases outside the gene matches. CDR3 length equals 16 residues. Germline CDR1 LNHNV, CDR2 YYDKDF (reference sequence). The CDR3 nucleotides read TGTGCCACCAGCTGGGGGCCGACTAGCGGAACCTTTACGCAGTATTTT. Encoded protein: CATSWGPTSGTFTQYF.

The CDR3 region is CASSGTGANTEAFF. The CDR3 DNA reads TGCGCCAGCAGCGGTACAGGGGCGAACACTGAAGCTTTCTTT. The chain recombines TRBV5-1 with TRBJ1-1, with 7 bases matching TRBD1. The junction had 4 bases not matched to a gene; V was cut back by 4 bases and J by 1 base. The CDR3 spans 14 residues. Germline V gene sequence: CDR1 SGHRS, CDR2 YFSETQ.

The V gene is TRBV5-1, the J gene TRBJ1-2; 7 bases line up with TRBD1. The J segment lost 2 bases and the V segment lost 0 bases, leaving 10 bases of the junction unmatched. Germline loops: CDR1 SGHRS, CDR2 YFSETQ. The CDR3 has 17 amino acids. The CDR3 protein is CASSLAALTGTNYGYTF. The DNA for the CDR3 is TGCGCCAGCAGCTTGGCCGCTCTGACAGGGACCAACTATGGCTACACCTTC.

V and J are TRBV6-6 and TRBJ2-2; TRBD1 aligns across 8 bases. V lost 5 bases to trimming and J lost 4 bases; unmatched junction nucleotides: 6. The CDR3 is 15 residues long. The germline V gene encodes CDR1 MNHNY and CDR2 SVGAGI (reference sequence). The CDR3 reads CASSPRTGLTGELFF. CDR3 sequence (DNA): TGTGCCAGCAGTCCCCGGACAGGGCTCACCGGGGAGCTGTTTTTT.

This clone was observed a handful of times. This sequence joins TRBV14 and TRBJ1-2; 7 nucleotides line up with TRBD1. CDR3 length: 14 amino acids. Germline V gene lookup returns CDR1 SGHDN and CDR2 FVKESK. Trimming cost V 3 bases and J 5 bases; bases outside gene matches: 6. The CDR3 is CASSHGSGGYGYTF. In DNA, the CDR3 is TGTGCCAGCAGCCATGGCTCAGGGGGGTATGGCTACACCTTC.

This chain uses TRBV6-5 with TRBJ1-3, with 8 bases identical to TRBD1. Germline values: CDR1 MNHEY, CDR2 SVGAGI. V dropped 0 bases and J dropped 4; count of bases not matched to a gene: 2. The CDR3 sequence is 15 residues long. In DNA form, the CDR3 reads TGTGCCAGCAGTTACTCGCGGGACAGGGGAAACACCATATATTTT. Amino acid sequence: CASSYSRDRGNTIYF.

The V and J genes are TRBV7-2 and TRBJ1-5; tentatively, D is TRBD1 (5 bases). CDR1 and CDR2 from the germline V gene are SGHTA and FQGNSA. The CDR3 runs to 13 residues. V shed 4 bases and J shed 5 bases, with 9 bases lying between them. The CDR3 here is CASSWTRDQPQHF. The CDR3 DNA is TGTGCCAGCAGCTGGACACGGGATCAGCCCCAGCATTTT.

The rearrangement links TRBV9 to TRBJ1-1; the D gene is possibly TRBD1 (5 bases). Germline CDR1 SGDLS, CDR2 YYNGEE. The CDR3 has 15 amino acids. The V gene lost 0 bases and the J gene lost 1 base, with 10 bases spanning the gap. CDR3: CASSVGGVGNTEAFF. In DNA form, the CDR3 reads TGTGCCAGCAGCGTAGGGGGGGTAGGGAACACTGAAGCTTTCTTT.

The genes are TRBV15 and TRBJ2-3; TRBD2 might be the D (5 bases). The CDR3 sequence is 16 residues long. The V and J ends lost 3 bases and 7 bases respectively, with 20 bases between them. Germline CDR1 LNHNV, CDR2 YYDKDF (reference sequence). CDR3 sequence (DNA): TGTGCCACCAGCAGTGACCCAGGACTCTCGACCTATACGCAGTATTTT. This codes for CATSSDPGLSTYTQYF.

The table lists this clone with a few counts. CDR3 sequence (DNA): TGTGCCAGCAGCGGGGGGGCACTAGCGGGAGGAAACGATGAGCAGTTCTTC. It is translated as CASSGGALAGGNDEQFF. The rearrangement joins TRBV7-9 to TRBJ2-1; TRBD2 matches 12 bases. Losses at the gene ends were 5 bases for V and 8 bases for J; bases not matched to a gene: 13. The length of the CDR3 is 17 residues. In germline, CDR1 is SEHNR, CDR2 FQNEAQ (reference sequence).

The chain links TRBV9 to TRBJ1-2; maybe TRBD1 (6 bases). Germline V gene sequence: CDR1 SGDLS, CDR2 YYNGEE. V lost 2 bases and J lost 4, with 15 bases in between. This CDR3 spans 15 amino acids. CDR3 coding DNA: TGTGCCAGCAGCGTCTACACAGGGCACCGCTATGGCTACACCTTC. Protein sequence: CASSVYTGHRYGYTF.

The rearrangement joins TRBV6-6 to TRBJ1-2, with TRBD1 as a possible D gene (5 bases). The V gene lost 5 bases and the J gene lost 9 bases, with 13 bases spanning the gap. The germline CDR1 and CDR2 sequences are MNHNY and SVGAGI (reference sequence). CDR3 size: 12 residues. The CDR3 reads CASSLDQGSYTF. CDR3 bases: TGTGCCAGCAGTCTTGACCAGGGCAGCTACACCTTC.

The chain employs TRBV29-1 and TRBJ2-1, with D maybe TRBD2 (6 bases). This CDR3 region has 10 residues. Trimming took off 7 bases at V and 9 bases at J, with 10 bases between the two ends. Looked up from germline, CDR1 is SQVTM and CDR2 is ANQGSEA. CDR3 DNA sequence: TGCAGCGGCGGGGCGGGTGAGCAGTTCTTC. It is translated as CSGGAGEQFF.

This clone was picked up one time. The V and J genes are TRBV5-6 and TRBJ2-5, with TRBD1 identical over 10 bases. There are 16 residues in the CDR3. Germline lookup yields CDR1 SGHDT and CDR2 YYEEEE. The ends lost 0 bases at V and 2 bases at J; junction bases unmatched: 4. This chain's CDR3 is CASSLAGQGRQETQYF. The CDR3 bases are TGTGCCAGCAGCTTGGCGGGACAGGGGAGGCAAGAGACCCAGTACTTC.